A selection of T cell receptor beta chains follows, all from one sample in a study of cytomegalovirus exposure and HLA in healthy donors. Method: immunoSEQ multiplex PCR; TCRdb's copy keeps in-frame clones and lacks some. The sample holds roughly 95,000 clones, 85% seen once. The specimen was PBMCs. These receptor sequences come from a man aged 18 to 29 in good health and CMV-seropositive. CDR3s include the opening cysteine and the closing phenylalanine or tryptophan. D genes are given only for firm matches. Only part of the rows carry a size: once, few, many, or a class if the clone is expanded.

d_gene,abundance,j_gene,v_gene,CDR3nt,CDR3aa
TRBD1,NA,TRBJ1-5,TRBV5-6,TGTGCCAGCAGCTCGGGACAGGCCGGCAACCAGCCCCAGCATTTT,CASSSGQAGNQPQHF
TRBD1,NA,TRBJ2-7,TRBV18,TGTGCCAGCTCACCCGGGACAGCATCCTACGAGCAGTACTTC,CASSPGTASYEQYF
NA,NA,TRBJ1-3,TRBV10-2,TGCGCCAGCAGCCCCATCTCTGGAAACACCATATATTTT,CASSPISGNTIYF
NA,few,TRBJ2-7,TRBV27,TGTGCCAGCAGTTTATCGACAGGTTCCTACGAGCAGTACTTC,CASSLSTGSYEQYF
NA,NA,TRBJ1-1,TRBV7-2,TGTGCCAGCAGCTTAGGGCTAAGGGAGCTCGCTGAAGCTTTCTTT,CASSLGLRELAEAFF
NA,NA,TRBJ2-2,TRBV6-5,TGTGCCAGCAGTTATTATTCGGGGGCGAACACCGGGGAGCTGTTTTTT,CASSYYSGANTGELFF
NA,once,TRBJ2-5,TRBV19,TGTGCCAGTAGTGCGGCTGACCAAGAGACCCAGTACTTC,CASSAADQETQYF
TRBD1,NA,TRBJ1-2,TRBV28,TGTGCCAGCAGAACTGGACAGGGATCCTATGGCTACACCTTC,CASRTGQGSYGYTF
NA,NA,TRBJ2-1,TRBV6-6,TGTGCCAGCAGTTACGACCAGGGTGGAGAGCAGTTCTTC,CASSYDQGGEQFF
NA,NA,TRBJ2-4,TRBV18,TGTGCCAGCTCACCACCGCCGGGGTCAGGAAACATTCAGTACTTC,CASSPPPGSGNIQYF
NA,NA,TRBJ1-1,TRBV27,TGTGCCAGCAGTTGGGGACGGAGAGCCGGGGGCACTGAAGCTTTCTTT,CASSWGRRAGGTEAFF
NA,NA,TRBJ2-2,TRBV6-5,TGTGCCAGCAGTTACTCACAACTAAACACCGGGGAGCTGTTTTTT,CASSYSQLNTGELFF
TRBD1,NA,TRBJ2-7,TRBV5-4,TGTGCCAGCAGCTTTGGGACAGGGGAAATTGGATACGAGCAGTACTTC,CASSFGTGEIGYEQYF
TRBD1,NA,TRBJ1-4,TRBV19,TGTGCCAGTAGTATGGGACAGTTGGGTGAAAAACTGTTTTTT,CASSMGQLGEKLFF